The 7 T cell receptor beta chains given below trace back to one sample, sequenced in a study of molecular identifiers for immune sequencing clone quantification. TCRdb redid the calling of the PCR reads with MiXCR, one entry per CDR3 protein. The data hold around 320,000 distinct CDR3 sequences, with roughly 24% observed a single time. Sequencing used naive CD8+ T cells from blood, with Jurkat cell RNA spiked in. This sample's subset: FACS-sorted CD8+CD4-CCR7+CD45RA+ naive T cells. These receptors were collected from a human donor in good health. Some libraries in this study had Jurkat cell RNA spiked in.

This clonotype was counted a few times. The chain combines TRBV27 with TRBJ2-1; 9 bases map to TRBD2. Trimming at V came to 3 bases and at J to 6 bases, leaving 6 bases not matched to a gene. Germline loops: CDR1 MNHEY, CDR2 SMNVEV (reference sequence). The CDR3 consists of 15 residues. DNA of the CDR3: TGTGCCAGCAGTTTGGTAGCGGGGGATCCCAATGAGCAGTTCTTC. Protein sequence: CASSLVAGDPNEQFF.

Points on this clonotype: A much larger clone differs from this one at a single base, so this may be a read error. This chain uses TRBV6-2 or TRBV6-3 with TRBJ2-7; 7 bases align to TRBD1. Germline CDR1 reads MNHEY; CDR2 reads SVGEGT. The CDR3 is 14 amino acids. The CDR3 sequence is CAGSPEDRSYEQYF. The CDR3, as DNA: TGTGCCGGCAGCCCCGAGGACAGGTCCTACGAGCAGTACTTC.

The chain employs TRBV5-1 and TRBJ2-5; TRBD2 matches at 8 bases. Germline values: CDR1 SGHRS, CDR2 YFSETQ. The trim removed 0 bases at V and 4 bases at J, leaving 5 bases unmatched. This CDR3 region has 15 residues. DNA of the CDR3: TGCGCCAGCAGCTTGGCCCCGGGAGGGGGAGAGACCCAGTACTTC. Its translation: CASSLAPGGGETQYF.

CDR3 amino acids: CSAGTLAPSYEQYF. CDR3 sequence (DNA): TGCAGTGCTGGGACTCTAGCCCCCTCCTACGAGCAGTACTTC. The gene calls are TRBV20-1 and TRBJ2-7; D possibly corresponds to TRBD2 (6 bases). The ends were cut back, 5 bases at V and 0 bases at J, with 14 bases in the middle. The CDR3 sequence is 14 residues long. The germline V gene encodes CDR1 DFQATT and CDR2 SNEGSKA (reference sequence).

This clonotype was recorded a few times. The V gene is TRBV5-6, the J gene TRBJ2-2, with unresolved D. Deletions cut 5 bases from V and 6 bases from J, with 20 bases between. This CDR3 contains 16 residues. Germline-derived CDR1 and CDR2 are SGHDT and YYEEEE. DNA of the CDR3: TGTGCCAGCAGTTTTTTGCCGGCCGACGCGGCCGGGGAGCTGTTTTTT. Translating gives CASSFLPADAAGELFF.

This clonotype was seen many times. V is TRBV29-1 and J is TRBJ2-5; D call uncertain. Germline V CDR1 and CDR2: SQVTM, ANQGSEA. V gave up 2 bases and J gave up 5 bases, with 15 bases separating them. The CDR3 runs 14 residues. The CDR3 loop is CSVERQNPRETQYF. For the CDR3, the DNA is TGCAGCGTTGAAAGGCAGAACCCAAGGGAGACCCAGTACTTC.

The chain is built from TRBV4-3 and TRBJ1-1; D remains unclear. Germline CDR1 LGHNA, CDR2 YSLEER. The CDR3 runs to 14 residues. Trimming removed 1 base at V and 6 bases at J, with 12 bases between. Here the CDR3 DNA reads TGCGCCAGCAGCCAAGGTCAAGGTTACGCTGAAGCTTTCTTT. The encoded protein is CASSQGQGYAEAFF.